Following are 20 T cell receptor beta chains from one sample sequenced in a study of T cell changes during pregnancy in multiple sclerosis. Profiled with immunoSEQ multiplex PCR; TCRdb holds only in-frame clones, not every one. The repertoire holds around 88,000 clones, approximately 92% seen once, with about 2.6% in the top ten. This specimen was peripheral blood, taken in the first trimester of pregnancy. The receptors derive from a female donor with multiple sclerosis, enrolled in a pregnancy study.

In DNA, the CDR3 is TGTGCCAGCAGCGCGCACCGGGAGCTGTTTTTT. Its translation is CASSAHRELFF. The V and J genes are TRBV5-6 and TRBJ2-2; D is uncertain. Deletions cut 4 bases from V and 9 bases from J, with 7 bases between. CDR3 length: 11 residues. Germline CDR1 is SGHDT and CDR2 is YYEEEE.

This rearrangement joins TRBV11-2 to TRBJ1-3; the D gene is possibly TRBD1 (5 bases). This CDR3 has 18 amino acids. V was trimmed by 0 bases and J by 2 bases, leaving 17 bases between them. Germline V gene sequence: CDR1 SGHAT, CDR2 FQNNGV. Written as DNA, the CDR3 is TGTGCCAGCAGCTTAGACCCTTACCCGGGGGAACCTGGAAACACCATATATTTT. This encodes CASSLDPYPGEPGNTIYF.

A single count supports this clone. This chain uses TRBV11-2 with TRBJ2-2; TRBD1 is a possible D gene (6 bases). V lost 0 bases and J 0 bases, leaving 11 bases between the germline ends. The CDR3 is 17 residues long. Germline CDR1 and CDR2: SGHAT and FQNNGV. CDR3 residues: CASSLEYRVANTGELFF. The CDR3 region has the DNA TGTGCCAGCAGCTTAGAGTACAGGGTAGCGAACACCGGGGAGCTGTTTTTT.

The CDR3 DNA reads TGTGCCAGTATGTCAGGATACAATGAGCAGTTCTTC. Amino acid sequence: CASMSGYNEQFF. This chain connects TRBV19 to TRBJ2-1; D is ambiguous. V dropped 7 bases and J dropped 4 bases, with 8 bases sitting between them. Germline V lookup: CDR1 LNHDA, CDR2 SQIVND (reference sequence). The CDR3 totals 12 residues.

This clone was recorded only once. This chain links TRBV6-1 with TRBJ2-2; TRBD2 agrees at 8 bases. The CDR3 runs to 17 residues. Germline CDR1 MNHNS, CDR2 SASEGT. The V gene end was trimmed by 2 bases and the J gene end by 0 bases; junction bases not matched to a gene: 5. The CDR3 DNA reads as TGTGCCAGCAGTGAACTCGGGAGGGGGGCGAACACCGGGGAGCTGTTTTTT. This translates into CASSELGRGANTGELFF.

Points on this clone: Other DNA sequences of this sample code for an identical CDR3. The V gene is TRBV19, the J gene TRBJ2-7; TRBD1 matches 7 bases. CDR3 length equals 14 residues. CDR1 and CDR2 (germline): LNHDA, SQIVND (reference sequence). V gave up 1 base and J gave up 2 bases; unmatched junction bases: 2. The CDR3 is CASSIGQGAYEQYF. Here the CDR3 DNA reads TGTGCCAGTAGTATAGGGCAGGGGGCCTACGAGCAGTACTTC.

The chain combines TRBV28 with TRBJ1-2; TRBD1 matches 12 bases. Germline-derived CDR1 and CDR2 are MDHEN and SYDVKM. This CDR3 is built from 18 residues. The J segment lost 1 base and the V segment lost 5 bases, leaving 11 bases of the junction unmatched. The chain's CDR3 is CASSPHRGQGASNYGYTF. CDR3 coding DNA: TGTGCCAGCAGTCCCCATCGGGGACAGGGGGCCAGTAACTATGGCTACACCTTC.

J is TRBJ2-5 and V is TRBV5-1; TRBD2 agrees at 10 bases. The CDR3 runs to 18 residues. In germline, CDR1 is SGHRS, CDR2 YFSETQ. The V and J ends lost 4 bases and 7 bases, in that order; junction bases with no gene match: 19. DNA for the CDR3: TGCGCCAGCAGCCCTTTTCTTAAGACCCTAGCGGGAGAGGGGACCCAGTACTTC. Its protein is CASSPFLKTLAGEGTQYF.

The CDR3 sequence is CASSIASGGLGQFF. The CDR3 DNA follows: TGTGCCAGTAGTATCGCTTCAGGGGGACTGGGGCAGTTCTTC. V usage is TRBV19 and J usage is TRBJ2-1, with D possibly matching TRBD1 (7 bases). V was pared by 3 bases and J by 12 bases, with 18 bases between. Germline loops: CDR1 LNHDA, CDR2 SQIVND (reference sequence). This CDR3 region has 14 residues.

V is TRBV5-1 and J is TRBJ1-5; tentative D call: TRBD1 (5 bases). This CDR3 comprises 14 residues. V lost 2 bases and J lost 3, with 9 bases in between. Germline assignment: CDR1 SGHRS and CDR2 YFSETQ. The CDR3 DNA sequence: TGCGCCAGCAGCTTTGGGGGACTCAATCAGCCCCAGCATTTT. Translation gives CASSFGGLNQPQHF.

The V call is TRBV6-1, the J call TRBJ2-7, with D perhaps TRBD1 (6 bases). The CDR3 length is 13 residues. The V end was cut by 6 bases, the J end by 3 bases, with 12 bases between. The germline V gene has CDR1 MNHNS and CDR2 SASEGT. CDR3 residues: CASRYRDNYEQYF. In nucleotides, the CDR3 is TGTGCCAGCAGATACCGGGACAACTACGAGCAGTACTTC.

The chain has TRBV6-5 and TRBJ1-4, with 7 bases lining up with TRBD1. Germline V CDR1 and CDR2: MNHEY, SVGAGI. This CDR3 is built from 12 residues. Trimming at V came to 7 bases and at J to 11 bases, leaving 7 bases not matched to a gene. The CDR3 loop reads CASTSPGQKLFF. CDR3 in DNA: TGTGCCAGCACGTCTCCGGGACAGAAACTGTTTTTT.

J is TRBJ1-5 and V is TRBV28; D perhaps matches TRBD1 (5 bases). V lost 10 bases, J lost 0 bases, and 10 bases lay in between. Germline V gene data show CDR1 as MDHEN and CDR2 as SYDVKM. The CDR3 sequence is 13 residues long. The CDR3 region has the DNA TGTGCCACCAGGACATATAGCAATCAGCCCCAGCATTTT. Its protein is CATRTYSNQPQHF.

The J gene is TRBJ2-2, the V gene TRBV7-3; perhaps TRBD1 as D (5 bases). Trimming left V 4 bases short and J 1 base short, with 7 bases between. Germline CDR1 is SGHTA and CDR2 is FQGTGA. The CDR3 sequence is 14 residues long. CDR3 bases: TGTGCCAGCAGCTCTACAGGGAACACCGGGGAGCTGTTTTTT. The encoded protein is CASSSTGNTGELFF. Full variable domain (missing parts from reference TRBV7-3 and TRBJ2-2): GAGVSQTPSNKVTEKGKYVELRCDPISGHTALYWYRQSLGQGPEFLIYFQGTGAADDSGLPNDRFFAVRPEGSVSTLKIQRTERGDSAVYLCASSSTGNTGELFFGEGSRLTVL.

This clone was detected only a few times. This sequence joins TRBV30 and TRBJ1-3, with no clear D. Trimming removed 0 bases from V and 4 bases from J, with 10 bases in between. Germline V lookup: CDR1 GTSNPN, CDR2 SVGIG (reference sequence). The CDR3 loop spans 14 amino acids. The CDR3 reads CAWSVGVGGNTIYF. The CDR3 bases are TGTGCCTGGAGTGTCGGGGTCGGCGGAAACACCATATATTTT.

The table lists this clone with a few counts. The chain links TRBV6-1 to TRBJ2-4; D possibly corresponds to TRBD1 (5 bases). The CDR3 has 15 residues. The V gene lost 2 bases and the J gene lost 9 bases, with 17 bases spanning the gap. Germline V lookup: CDR1 MNHNS, CDR2 SASEGT. DNA of the CDR3: TGTGCCAGCAGTGAAACTTCAGGGCGAAATGGCATTCAGTACTTC. Residues: CASSETSGRNGIQYF.

The chain employs TRBV25-1 and TRBJ1-2; D is uncertain. The germline V gene encodes CDR1 MGHDK and CDR2 SYGVNS. The CDR3 contains 11 residues. The V end was cut by 6 bases, the J end by 8 bases, with 10 bases between. Here the CDR3 DNA reads TGTGCCAGCAGCACCTACCGAGGCTACACCTTC. Translated, it gives CASSTYRGYTF.

The chain uses TRBV6-4 and TRBJ2-7; TRBD2 aligns across 12 bases. J was trimmed by 2 bases and V by 5 bases; bases with no gene match: 1. The CDR3 is 14 residues long. Germline CDR1 MRHNA, CDR2 SNTAGT. This chain's CDR3 is CASSRLAGAYEQYF. The DNA for the CDR3 is TGTGCCAGCAGTAGACTAGCGGGAGCCTACGAGCAGTACTTC.

V is TRBV7-9 and J is TRBJ2-3; 15 nucleotides match TRBD2. The CDR3 totals 16 residues. The J segment lost 5 bases and the V segment lost 3 bases, leaving 3 bases of the junction unmatched. Germline V gene lookup returns CDR1 SEHNR and CDR2 FQNEAQ (reference sequence). CDR3 coding DNA: TGTGCCAGCAGCTTGTGGACTAGCGGGAGGGAAGATACGCAGTATTTT. It specifies CASSLWTSGREDTQYF.

CDR3 nucleotides: TGTGCCAGCAGTGTCGGGACTACGGTACAAGAGACCCAGTACTTC. This sequence encodes CASSVGTTVQETQYF. The chain joins TRBV6-1 to TRBJ2-5; TRBD2 matches 7 bases. Germline lookup yields CDR1 MNHNS and CDR2 SASEGT. There are 15 residues in the CDR3. The J segment lost 2 bases and the V segment lost 4 bases, leaving 7 bases of the junction unmatched.